The 26 T cell receptor beta chains given below trace back to one sample, sequenced in a study of cytomegalovirus exposure and HLA in healthy donors. Primers included in the PCR were 60 Vbeta and 13 Jbeta primers. Method: immunoSEQ multiplex PCR; TCRdb's copy keeps in-frame clones and lacks some. The table lists 60,000 to 100,000 clones, under 80% of them singletons. The sample was PBMCs. These receptors were collected from a male donor in good health and CMV-seropositive.

The chain has TRBV30 and TRBJ2-2; 10 bases line up with TRBD1. Germline-derived CDR1 and CDR2 are GTSNPN and SVGIG (reference sequence). The CDR3 consists of 16 residues. J lost 1 base, V lost 1 base, and 3 bases had no gene match. The CDR3 loop is CAWSARTGGNTGELFF. DNA for the CDR3: TGTGCCTGGAGTGCCCGGACAGGGGGGAACACCGGGGAGCTGTTTTTT.

This chain connects TRBV6-4 to TRBJ1-5; 8 nucleotides agree with TRBD1. CDR3 length equals 14 residues. The ends lost 4 bases at V and 6 bases at J; junction bases unmatched: 5. Germline values: CDR1 MRHNA, CDR2 SNTAGT. The CDR3 region is CASSGGQGAQPQHF. The CDR3, as DNA: TGTGCCAGCAGTGGCGGACAGGGAGCTCAGCCCCAGCATTTT.

This clone has only one observation. The chain combines TRBV20-1 with TRBJ2-7; D is possibly TRBD2 (6 bases). The CDR3 is 11 amino acids. Germline CDR1 is DFQATT and CDR2 is SNEGSKA (reference sequence). V lost 8 bases and J 6 bases, leaving 14 bases between the germline ends. The CDR3 nucleotides read TGCAGTTCGTTGGGGGGTTGCGAGCAGTACTTC. Translating gives CSSLGGCEQYF.

In its sample, this clone was seen a few times. The chain uses TRBV5-1 and TRBJ1-2; D gene ambiguous. The CDR3 is 17 residues long. Germline values: CDR1 SGHRS, CDR2 YFSETQ. Trimming removed 3 bases at V and 1 base at J, with 19 bases between. The CDR3 sequence: CASSSRGDQMFNYGYTF. The CDR3 DNA reads TGCGCCAGCAGCTCCCGGGGAGATCAGATGTTTAACTATGGCTACACCTTC. The full variable domain, rest sourced from reference TRBV5-1 and TRBJ1-2, is KAGVTQTPRYLIKTRGQQVTLSCSPISGHRSVSWYQQTPGQGLQFLFEYFSETQRNKGNFPGRFSGRQFSNSRSEMNVSTLELGDSALYLCASSSRGDQMFNYGYTFGSGTRLTVV.

This chain joins TRBV7-9 and TRBJ2-1, with 11 bases that match TRBD2. V lost 6 bases and J lost 4; bases outside the gene matches: 5. Germline V gives CDR1 SEHNR, CDR2 FQNEAQ (reference sequence). The CDR3 has 15 amino acids. The CDR3 sequence: CASRLGLADYNEQFF. CDR3 coding DNA: TGTGCCAGCAGGTTGGGACTAGCGGATTACAATGAGCAGTTCTTC.

The rearrangement uses TRBV9 and TRBJ2-2, with 9 bases fitting TRBD2. Per germline, CDR1 SGDLS and CDR2 YYNGEE. V dropped 5 bases and J dropped 2; count of bases not matched to a gene: 13. The length of the CDR3 is 18 residues. Written as DNA, the CDR3 is TGTGCCAGCAGTAACTCCATAGCGGGGGCCCGCAACACCGGGGAGCTGTTTTTT. It translates to CASSNSIAGARNTGELFF.

The J gene is TRBJ2-7, the V gene TRBV7-9; D possibly corresponds to TRBD2 (5 bases). The germline V and J ends were trimmed by 4 bases and 3 bases, with 10 bases remaining between them. This CDR3 has 13 amino acids. Germline CDR1 reads SEHNR; CDR2 reads FQNEAQ (reference sequence). The CDR3 reads CASSSLGSYEQYF. The CDR3 nucleotides read TGTGCCAGCAGCTCACTAGGGAGCTACGAGCAGTACTTC.

In its sample, this clone was seen a few times. The rearrangement uses TRBV9 and TRBJ2-1; 8 bases are shared with TRBD1. Germline assignment: CDR1 SGDLS and CDR2 YYNGEE. The CDR3 covers 16 residues. Trimming at V came to 4 bases and at J to 7 bases, leaving 13 bases not matched to a gene. The CDR3 sequence is CASSSLFGQGWNEQFF. CDR3 bases: TGTGCCAGCAGCTCCCTTTTTGGACAGGGATGGAATGAGCAGTTCTTC.

J is TRBJ2-5 and V is TRBV5-6; D gene uncertain. The assigned J gene may be wrong: the sequence end matches TRBJ2-7 better. The germline V gene encodes CDR1 SGHDT and CDR2 YYEEEE. The CDR3 is 13 amino acids. The CDR3 region is CASSLELPYEQYF. The CDR3 coding sequence is TGTGCCAGCAGCTTGGAATTACCCTACGAGCAGTACTTC.

The chain combines TRBV19 with TRBJ2-5; 12 nucleotides match TRBD2. The germline CDR1 and CDR2 sequences are LNHDA and SQIVND (reference sequence). The length of the CDR3 is 17 residues. After removal of 6 bases from V and 2 bases from J, the junction contained 10 bases not matched to a gene. The CDR3 DNA follows: TGTGCCAGTAGCCTTCAACCCGGGACTAGCGGGCAAGAGACCCAGTACTTC. This encodes CASSLQPGTSGQETQYF.

The chain uses TRBV7-9 and TRBJ1-4, with a tentative D call TRBD1 (6 bases). The CDR3 covers 14 residues. Per germline, CDR1 SEHNR and CDR2 FQNEAQ (reference sequence). Trimming took 6 bases from V and 7 from J, leaving 15 bases between them. In DNA form, the CDR3 reads TGTGCCAGCAGTAAGGACAGCCGCGGTGAAAAACTGTTTTTT. Translation gives CASSKDSRGEKLFF.

This sequence joins TRBV7-8 and TRBJ2-3; the D is unclear. Per the germline V gene, CDR1 is SGHVS and CDR2 is FQNEAQ. With 1 base removed from V and 1 base from J, the gap between germline ends came to 12 bases. CDR3 length: 16 amino acids. In DNA, the CDR3 is TGTGCCAGCAGCTTAGGGTACAGCCTTGGCACAGATACGCAGTATTTT. It is translated as CASSLGYSLGTDTQYF. Full variable domain (remainder filled in from reference TRBV7-8 and TRBJ2-3): GAGVSQSPRYKVAKRGQDVALRCDPISGHVSLFWYQQALGQGPEFLTYFQNEAQLDKSGLPSDRFFAERPEGSVSTLKIQRTQQEDSAVYLCASSLGYSLGTDTQYFGPGTRLTVL.

The chain employs TRBV7-9 and TRBJ1-2; D is possibly TRBD1 (6 bases). V was trimmed by 2 bases and J by 5 bases, leaving 18 bases between them. This CDR3 has 16 residues. CDR1 is SEHNR, CDR2 FQNEAQ, per germline (reference sequence). The CDR3 DNA reads TGTGCCAGCAGCTTAAGGGGGGGGGAGGCCAGATATGGCTACACCTTC. This codes for CASSLRGGEARYGYTF.

This chain connects TRBV4-1 to TRBJ2-3; 14 bases match TRBD2. V shed 5 bases and J 1 base; nucleotides not matched to a gene: 5. From germline, CDR1 is MGHRA and CDR2 YSYEKL. This CDR3 has 17 residues. Here the CDR3 DNA reads TGCGCCAGCAGCTCTCGGACTAGCGGGAGGCGCACAGATACGCAGTATTTT. Translation: CASSSRTSGRRTDTQYF.

This clone was counted a few times. The DNA for the CDR3 is TGTGCCAGCAGTTTTGACCGGGATAGCTCCTACGAGCAGTACTTC. It translates to CASSFDRDSSYEQYF. The chain has TRBV28 and TRBJ2-7, with D perhaps TRBD2 (5 bases). Between the trimmed V and J ends, which lost 3 bases and 0 bases, there was a span of 12 bases. The CDR3 covers 15 residues. CDR1 is MDHEN and CDR2 is SYDVKM in the germline V gene.

V and J are TRBV9 and TRBJ2-3, with 12 bases matching TRBD2. Trimming cost V 3 bases and J 1 base; bases outside gene matches: 0. Per the germline V gene, CDR1 is SGDLS and CDR2 is YYNGEE. This CDR3 is 15 amino acids long. CDR3 nucleotide sequence: TGTGCCAGCAGCGGGACTAGCGGGGGCACAGATACGCAGTATTTT. Its translation: CASSGTSGGTDTQYF.

The rearrangement uses TRBV6-5 and TRBJ1-2; the match to TRBD1 covers 7 bases. The trim removed 7 bases at V and 3 bases at J, leaving 11 bases unmatched. Germline CDR1 and CDR2: MNHEY and SVGAGI. This CDR3 is built from 15 residues. The CDR3 nucleotides read TGTGCCAGCACTGACAGGGACAGAAGAGACTATGGCTACACCTTC. Protein sequence: CASTDRDRRDYGYTF.

This clone occurred once. V gene TRBV5-1 combines with J gene TRBJ1-2; TRBD1 agrees at 11 bases. Per the germline V gene, CDR1 is SGHRS and CDR2 is YFSETQ. CDR3 length: 18 residues. Trimming at V came to 4 bases and at J to 6 bases, leaving 17 bases not matched to a gene. For the CDR3, the DNA is TGCGCCAGCAGCAGTACCGGGACAGGGGGTTCGGGTGGAGATGGCTACACCTTC. Protein product: CASSSTGTGGSGGDGYTF.

The rearrangement uses TRBV5-1 and TRBJ1-6, with D unclear. Per the germline V gene, CDR1 is SGHRS and CDR2 is YFSETQ. V was shortened by 0 bases and J by 10 bases, with 11 bases between the two germline ends. The CDR3 runs to 14 residues. CDR3 amino acids: CASSLGGNGSPLHF. The CDR3 region has the DNA TGCGCCAGCAGCTTGGGAGGTAATGGATCACCCCTCCACTTT.

CDR3 residues: CASSLPDLAGGIQETQYF. The CDR3 DNA is TGTGCCAGCAGTTTACCAGATCTAGCGGGGGGGATCCAAGAGACCCAGTACTTC. The chain uses TRBV28 and TRBJ2-5; 12 bases are shared with TRBD2. The ends lost 2 bases at V and 1 base at J; junction bases unmatched: 8. This CDR3 has 18 amino acids. Germline CDR1 MDHEN, CDR2 SYDVKM.

The genes are TRBV28 and TRBJ2-7; 9 nucleotides match TRBD2. Trimming cost V 6 bases and J 7 bases; bases outside gene matches: 16. The V gene's germline CDR1 is MDHEN and CDR2 SYDVKM. The CDR3 extends over 16 amino acids. The CDR3 is CASSREAASGAREQYF. The CDR3 DNA reads TGTGCCAGCAGCCGGGAGGCGGCTAGCGGGGCTCGTGAGCAGTACTTC.

This chain links TRBV7-2 with TRBJ1-1; no reliable D call. The CDR3 covers 14 residues. Germline V gene sequence: CDR1 SGHTA, CDR2 FQGNSA. Trimming removed 0 bases at V and 0 bases at J, with 5 bases between. CDR3 nucleotide sequence: TGTGCCAGCAGCTTAGCAGCCTTGAACACTGAAGCTTTCTTT. Residues: CASSLAALNTEAFF.

The genes are TRBV6-5 and TRBJ2-3, with D perhaps matching TRBD2 (5 bases). This CDR3 spans 11 amino acids. Germline V gene data show CDR1 as MNHEY and CDR2 as SVGAGI. V dropped 0 bases and J dropped 14 bases, with 9 bases sitting between them. CDR3 sequence: CASSYSTGWYF. As DNA, the CDR3 is TGTGCCAGCAGTTACTCAACGGGATGGTATTTT.

This clone was detected only once. This chain uses TRBV28 with TRBJ1-4; D call uncertain. Trimming removed 3 bases from V and 7 bases from J, with 18 bases in between. From germline, CDR1 is MDHEN and CDR2 SYDVKM. CDR3 length equals 16 residues. The CDR3, as DNA: TGTGCCAGCAGTTTCTTAACGGGATCCGAGGGTGAAAAACTGTTTTTT. Protein product: CASSFLTGSEGEKLFF.

The V call is TRBV23-1, the J call TRBJ2-1; TRBD1 is a possible D gene (6 bases). TRBV23-1 is placed among ORFs of uncertain function. Trimming left V 0 bases short and J 6 bases short, with 15 bases between. The CDR3 contains 16 residues. In DNA form, the CDR3 reads TGCGCCAGCAGTCAATCGGAGACAGGAGAATTCAATGAGCAGTTCTTC. Amino acids: CASSQSETGEFNEQFF.

The chain is built from TRBV13 and TRBJ1-2; D may be TRBD1 (5 bases). Germline CDR1 reads PRHDT; CDR2 reads FYEKMQ (reference sequence). This CDR3 is 12 amino acids long. Trimming removed 4 bases from V and 13 bases from J, with 16 bases in between. CDR3 DNA: TGTGCCAGCAGCTGGGGGGATATGGGGTCCACCTTC. It translates to CASSWGDMGSTF.